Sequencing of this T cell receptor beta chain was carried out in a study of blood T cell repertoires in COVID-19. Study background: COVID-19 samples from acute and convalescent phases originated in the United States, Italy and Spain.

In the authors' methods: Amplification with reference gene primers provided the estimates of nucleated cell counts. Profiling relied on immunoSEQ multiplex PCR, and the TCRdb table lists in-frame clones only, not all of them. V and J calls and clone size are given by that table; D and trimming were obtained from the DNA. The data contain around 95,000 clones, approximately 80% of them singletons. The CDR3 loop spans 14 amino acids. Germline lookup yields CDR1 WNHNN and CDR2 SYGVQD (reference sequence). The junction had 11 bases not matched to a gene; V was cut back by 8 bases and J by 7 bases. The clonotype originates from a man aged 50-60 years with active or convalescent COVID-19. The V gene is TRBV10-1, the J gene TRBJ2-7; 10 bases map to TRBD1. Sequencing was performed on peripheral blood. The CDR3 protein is CASGPGTGVGEQYF. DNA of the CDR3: TGCGCCAGCGGACCCGGGACAGGGGTAGGGGAGCAGTACTTC.